One sample yielded the 20 T cell receptor beta chains listed below, sequenced in a study of blood T cell repertoires in COVID-19. Profiling relied on immunoSEQ multiplex PCR, and the TCRdb table lists in-frame clones only, not all of them. Of a few hundred thousand clones in the sample, 80% to 90% are singletons; the top ten hold around 4.4%. Sequenced material: PBMCs or T cells enriched from blood (not recorded which). Every receptor here comes from a middle-aged woman with acute COVID-19.

This clone was observed a single time. V gene TRBV18 combines with J gene TRBJ1-2; D not resolved. V was shortened by 3 bases and J by 1 base, with 12 bases between the two germline ends. The germline V gene has CDR1 KGHSH and CDR2 LQKENI. The CDR3 totals 15 residues. CDR3 DNA sequence: TGTGCCAGCTCACCCGTGTCCGAGAGTAACTATGGCTACACCTTC. Amino acids: CASSPVSESNYGYTF.

The chain combines TRBV14 with TRBJ2-1; 12 nucleotides agree with TRBD2. Unmatched junction bases numbered 11, after V lost 5 bases and J lost 3 bases. The germline V gene has CDR1 SGHDN and CDR2 FVKESK. The CDR3 covers 18 residues. For the CDR3, the DNA is TGTGCCAGCAGCTCGGGCTGGACTAGCGGGACTCTCTACAATGAGCAGTTCTTC. Encoded protein: CASSSGWTSGTLYNEQFF.

The rearrangement joins TRBV19 to TRBJ2-7; the match to TRBD1 covers 8 bases. Trimming at V came to 7 bases and at J to 6 bases, leaving 11 bases not matched to a gene. Germline-derived CDR1 and CDR2 are LNHDA and SQIVND (reference sequence). The CDR3 covers 14 residues. The CDR3 loop is CASTQWTGHGEQYF. The CDR3 region has the DNA TGTGCCAGTACACAATGGACAGGGCATGGCGAGCAGTACTTC.

V is TRBV10-3 and J is TRBJ2-2; TRBD2 matches 16 bases. Losses at the gene ends were 7 bases for V and 4 bases for J; bases not matched to a gene: 9. The CDR3 totals 18 residues. Germline V gives CDR1 ENHRY, CDR2 SYGVKD. The CDR3 region has the DNA TGTGCCATCAAGACCGGGACTAGCGGGGGGGCAAGCACCGGGGAGCTGTTTTTT. Its protein product is CAIKTGTSGGASTGELFF.

Details on this clone: The identical CDR3 is also encoded by other nucleotide sequences in the sample. The rearrangement joins TRBV5-1 to TRBJ1-2; possibly TRBD1 for D (6 bases). This CDR3 is built from 13 residues. V was pared by 0 bases and J by 7 bases, with 10 bases between. Looked up from germline, CDR1 is SGHRS and CDR2 is YFSETQ. CDR3: CASSLDRVSGYTF. CDR3 sequence (DNA): TGCGCCAGCAGCTTGGACAGGGTGTCTGGCTACACCTTC. Using reference TRBV5-1 and TRBJ1-2 for the parts outside the CDR3, the full variable domain is KAGVTQTPRYLIKTRGQQVTLSCSPISGHRSVSWYQQTPGQGLQFLFEYFSETQRNKGNFPGRFSGRQFSNSRSEMNVSTLELGDSALYLCASSLDRVSGYTFGSGTRLTVV.

The V gene is TRBV6-2 or TRBV6-3, the J gene TRBJ1-5; TRBD1 might be the D (6 bases). The CDR3 totals 15 residues. With 4 bases removed from V and 1 base from J, the gap between germline ends came to 11 bases. CDR1 and CDR2 (germline): MNHEY, SVGEGT. CDR3 nucleotide sequence: TGTGCCAGCAGTTCCCGGACAGCGAGCAATCAGCCCCAGCATTTT. This translates into CASSSRTASNQPQHF.

The chain carries TRBV2 and TRBJ1-2; 8 nucleotides line up with TRBD1. The CDR3 runs to 12 residues. Germline loops: CDR1 SNHLY, CDR2 FYNNEI. Losses at the gene ends were 4 bases for V and 13 bases for J; bases not matched to a gene: 8. CDR3 nucleotides: TGTGCCAGCAGTGGGGACAGGCGGGGTTCCACCTTC. Protein product: CASSGDRRGSTF.

The chain links TRBV12-5 to TRBJ1-1; 7 positions match TRBD1. V trimming: 5 bases; J trimming: 13 bases; junction bases outside the gene matches: 10. Germline values: CDR1 LGHNT, CDR2 FRNRAP. The CDR3 is 12 residues long. CDR3 in DNA: TGTGCTAGTGGTGGGGAGACAGGGTCGGTTTTCTTT. Amino acids: CASGGETGSVFF. Based on the CDR3 plus reference TRBV12-5 and TRBJ1-1, the full variable domain is DARVTQTPRHKVTEMGQEVTMRCQPILGHNTVFWYRQTMMQGLELLAYFRNRAPLDDSGMPKDRFSAEMPDATLATLKIQPSEPRDSAVYFCASGGETGSVFFGQGTRLTVV.

The chain is built from TRBV11-3 and TRBJ2-5, with D perhaps matching TRBD2 (6 bases). From germline, CDR1 is SGHNT and CDR2 YENEEA. V gave up 8 bases and J gave up 1 base, with 20 bases separating them. This CDR3 region has 16 residues. The CDR3 reads CASSLGLRGSQETQYF. The CDR3 nucleotides are TGTGCCAGCTCCCTCGGGCTACGGGGGAGCCAAGAGACCCAGTACTTC.

The sample holds a few counts of this clone. The genes are TRBV15 and TRBJ2-5; the match to TRBD1 covers 7 bases. V lost 3 bases, J lost 2 bases, and 12 bases stayed unmatched. CDR1 and CDR2 (germline): LNHNV, YYDKDF (reference sequence). The CDR3 extends over 17 amino acids. CDR3 sequence (DNA): TGTGCCACCAGCAGTGTCTGGGGACAGCCAGTACAAGAGACCCAGTACTTC. Encoded protein: CATSSVWGQPVQETQYF.

The chain recombines TRBV18 with TRBJ2-2, with 10 nucleotides matching TRBD2. CDR1 KGHSH and CDR2 LQKENI come from the germline V gene. J lost 6 bases, V lost 3 bases, and 16 bases had no gene match. The CDR3 has 19 amino acids. CDR3 coding DNA: TGTGCCAGCTCACCTTTTAACTCGCTAGCGGGAGATCTCCCCGGGGAGCTGTTTTTT. Amino acid sequence: CASSPFNSLAGDLPGELFF. Complete variable domain (other parts from reference TRBV18 and TRBJ2-2): NAGVMQNPRHLVRRRGQEARLRCSPMKGHSHVYWYRQLPEEGLKFMVYLQKENIIDESGMPKERFSAEFPKEGPSILRIQQVVRGDSAAYFCASSPFNSLAGDLPGELFFGEGSRLTVL.

The gene calls are TRBV5-1 and TRBJ1-1; 7 positions agree with TRBD1. The CDR3 consists of 15 residues. V gave up 0 bases and J gave up 3 bases; unmatched junction bases: 5. Germline V gene data show CDR1 as SGHRS and CDR2 as YFSETQ. The CDR3 sequence is CASSLGSRGDTEAFF. For the CDR3, the DNA is TGCGCCAGCAGCTTGGGTTCCAGGGGGGACACTGAAGCTTTCTTT.

The CDR3: CASSDGQGSNTF. The DNA for the CDR3 is TGTGCCAGCAGCGATGGACAGGGTAGTAACACCTTC. V usage is TRBV9 and J usage is TRBJ1-2, with 8 bases fitting TRBD1. The V and J ends lost 3 bases and 12 bases, in that order; junction bases with no gene match: 7. The CDR3 contains 12 residues. The germline CDR1 and CDR2 sequences are SGDLS and YYNGEE. The variable domain in full, completed from reference TRBV9 and TRBJ1-2, reads DSGVTQTPKHLITATGQRVTLRCSPRSGDLSVYWYQQSLDQGLQFLIQYYNGEERAKGNILERFSAQQFPDLHSELNLSSLELGDSALYFCASSDGQGSNTFGSGTRLTVV.

This chain connects TRBV2 to TRBJ2-3, with 8 bases that match TRBD1. With 8 bases clipped from V and 2 bases from J, the junction kept 18 bases outside the gene matches. This CDR3 is 18 amino acids long. Germline V gene lookup returns CDR1 SNHLY and CDR2 FYNNEI. In DNA form, the CDR3 reads TGTGCCAGCGCCCGCCGCCAACCAGGGGGCAGCATCACAGATACGCAGTATTTT. Translation: CASARRQPGGSITDTQYF.

This clone was seen only once. The CDR3 spells CSASSGRGLQYNEQFF. The CDR3 bases are TGCAGTGCTAGTAGCGGGAGAGGTCTTCAATACAATGAGCAGTTCTTC. The chain uses TRBV20-1 and TRBJ2-1; 9 nucleotides agree with TRBD2. The ends lost 3 bases at V and 4 bases at J; junction bases unmatched: 10. The CDR3 extends over 16 amino acids. Germline V gene sequence: CDR1 DFQATT, CDR2 SNEGSKA (reference sequence).

V and J are TRBV4-3 and TRBJ2-2; D unresolved. V lost 3 bases and J 0 bases, leaving 11 bases between the germline ends. The CDR3 spans 16 residues. Germline V gene data show CDR1 as LGHNA and CDR2 as YSLEER. CDR3 DNA sequence: TGCGCCAGCAGCCAGCAGTTGGTGCCGAACACCGGGGAGCTGTTTTTT. Protein sequence: CASSQQLVPNTGELFF.

The V gene is TRBV27, the J gene TRBJ1-2, with D perhaps matching TRBD1 (5 bases). The CDR3 has 19 amino acids. Trimming pared 0 bases from V and 2 bases from J, leaving 22 bases between. Germline loops: CDR1 MNHEY, CDR2 SMNVEV (reference sequence). CDR3 in amino acids: CASSLSGVPVTGPNYGYTF. The CDR3 DNA reads TGTGCCAGCAGTTTATCTGGGGTCCCGGTTACAGGCCCAAACTATGGCTACACCTTC.

The chain uses TRBV11-3 and TRBJ2-5, with 7 bases that match TRBD2. Germline values: CDR1 SGHNT, CDR2 YENEEA. This CDR3 is 15 amino acids long. V gave up 4 bases and J gave up 1 base; unmatched junction bases: 6. CDR3 DNA: TGTGCCAGCAGCTCAACAAGCGGGACCCAAGAGACCCAGTACTTC. Residues: CASSSTSGTQETQYF.

This chain links TRBV6-5 with TRBJ1-1, with TRBD1 matching over 7 bases. Trimming cost V 5 bases and J 3 bases; bases outside gene matches: 6. The CDR3 loop spans 14 amino acids. The germline V gene encodes CDR1 MNHEY and CDR2 SVGAGI. The DNA for the CDR3 is TGTGCCAGCAGTCCACAGGGGCTTCACACTGAAGCTTTCTTT. Its protein is CASSPQGLHTEAFF.

The chain combines TRBV13 with TRBJ1-4; D not certain. Germline CDR1 reads PRHDT; CDR2 reads FYEKMQ (reference sequence). V was pared by 4 bases and J by 8 bases, with 14 bases between. This CDR3 spans 14 amino acids. For the CDR3, the DNA is TGTGCCAGCAGCTCAAGCCTGAGGAGGGAAAAACTGTTTTTT. Its protein product is CASSSSLRREKLFF.